Listed below are T cell receptor beta chains from one sample, sequenced in a study of shared clonotypes between healthy human individuals. Libraries were prepared by immunoSEQ multiplex PCR; TCRdb keeps only in-frame clonotypes and omits some of them. The top ten clones hold approximately 2% of a sample with hundreds of thousands of clones, approximately 79% of them seen once. The specimen sequenced was memory CD4+ T cells sorted from blood. The receptor set was obtained from a woman in her 30s in good health. Both conserved end residues are part of each CDR3. Each record gives: V gene, clone size, J gene, D gene, CDR3 DNA, CDR3 protein. A D gene is named only where the DNA matches it firmly. Not all rows give a size; the values are once, few, many and, for expanded clones, a class.

TRBV4-2	.	TRBJ2-7	TRBD2	TGTGCCAGCAGCCCTCGAGAGACTAGCGACTACGAGCAGTACTTC	CASSPRETSDYEQYF
TRBV5-4	.	TRBJ2-7	TRBD2	TGTGCCAGCAGAAGTCCGGGACTAGCCTTTAACGAGCAGTACTTC	CASRSPGLAFNEQYF
TRBV19	.	TRBJ2-3	TRBD2	TGTGCCAGTAGCCCGGGACTAGCGGGAGGGTTTTCTAGCACAGATACGCAGTATTTT	CASSPGLAGGFSSTDTQYF
TRBV7-2	.	TRBJ1-2	.	TGTGCCAGCAGCTTACATATGACAGACATCTACTATGGCTACACCTTC	CASSLHMTDIYYGYTF
TRBV27	once	TRBJ2-2	.	TGTGCCAGCTCCGGTCTCACAGGGAGCTGGTTCGGGGATGACACCGGGGAGCTGTTTTTT	CASSGLTGSWFGDDTGELFF
TRBV11-1	.	TRBJ2-1	TRBD2	TGTGCCAGCAGCTTTGAGCGGGAGGGATCGGTTGAGCAGTTCTTC	CASSFEREGSVEQFF
TRBV7-2	many	TRBJ2-7	TRBD2	TGTGCCAGCAGCATTAGCGGGATTCCCTACGAGCAGTACTTC	CASSISGIPYEQYF
TRBV5-1	.	TRBJ2-1	TRBD2	TGCGCCAGCAGCTTGGTACTAGCGGGAGACCCTGGCTATGAGCAGTTCTTC	CASSLVLAGDPGYEQFF
TRBV19	.	TRBJ2-3	.	TGTGCCAGTAGGCCTAGCGGCACAGATACGCAGTATTTT	CASRPSGTDTQYF
TRBV18	.	TRBJ2-1	.	TGTGCCAGCTCACCATCGACCACTATGCGTGAGCAGTTCTTC	CASSPSTTMREQFF